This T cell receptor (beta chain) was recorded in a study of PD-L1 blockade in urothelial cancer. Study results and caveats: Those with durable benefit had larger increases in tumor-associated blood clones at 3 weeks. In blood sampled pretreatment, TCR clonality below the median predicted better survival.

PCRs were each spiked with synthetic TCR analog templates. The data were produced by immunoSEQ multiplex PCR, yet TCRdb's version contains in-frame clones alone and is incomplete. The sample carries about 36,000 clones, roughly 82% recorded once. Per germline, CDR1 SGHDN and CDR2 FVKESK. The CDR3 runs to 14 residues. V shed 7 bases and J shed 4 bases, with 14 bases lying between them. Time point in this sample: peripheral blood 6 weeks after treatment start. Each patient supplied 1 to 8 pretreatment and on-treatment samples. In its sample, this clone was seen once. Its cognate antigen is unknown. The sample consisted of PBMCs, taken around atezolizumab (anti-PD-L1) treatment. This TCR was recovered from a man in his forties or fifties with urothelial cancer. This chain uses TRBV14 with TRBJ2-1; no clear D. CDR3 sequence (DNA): TGTGCCAGCACCCGAGGCGGAAAGTACAATGAGCAGTTCTTC. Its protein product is CASTRGGKYNEQFF.